The 8 T cell receptor beta chains presented below share a single source sample, sequenced in a study of blood T cell repertoires in COVID-19. Libraries were prepared by immunoSEQ multiplex PCR; TCRdb keeps only in-frame clonotypes and omits some of them. The sample carries hundreds of thousands of clones, more than 80% recorded once. The sequenced sample consisted of peripheral blood. The receptor set was obtained from a woman aged 30 to 39 with active or convalescent COVID-19.

This chain connects TRBV10-1 to TRBJ2-1; D is possibly TRBD1 (6 bases). Germline loops: CDR1 WNHNN, CDR2 SYGVQD (reference sequence). V lost 10 bases and J lost 2, with 12 bases in between. CDR3 length: 13 amino acids. The CDR3: CATSDSAYNEQFF. The CDR3 DNA reads TGCGCCACTTCGGACAGTGCCTACAATGAGCAGTTCTTC.

The gene calls are TRBV4-2 and TRBJ1-3, with D perhaps TRBD1 (6 bases). Germline CDR1 is LGHNA and CDR2 is YNFKEQ. Trimming stripped 0 bases from V and 0 bases from J, with 15 bases between. The CDR3 length is 18 residues. CDR3 bases: TGTGCCAGCAGCCAAGATAGCAGGGGCCCCATCTCTGGAAACACCATATATTTT. This sequence encodes CASSQDSRGPISGNTIYF.

The rearrangement uses TRBV7-2 and TRBJ1-4; 7 bases fit TRBD1. Germline values: CDR1 SGHTA, CDR2 FQGNSA. After removal of 3 bases from V and 5 bases from J, the junction contained 9 bases not matched to a gene. This CDR3 is 16 amino acids long. CDR3 DNA sequence: TGTGCCAGCAGCTTCACCCCCGGGACAGACAATGAAAAACTGTTTTTT. Translation: CASSFTPGTDNEKLFF.

The J gene is TRBJ2-7, the V gene TRBV7-2; possible D gene TRBD2, 5 bases. Germline V gene sequence: CDR1 SGHTA, CDR2 FQGNSA. This CDR3 has 15 amino acids. V lost 0 bases to trimming and J lost 5 bases, with 14 bases between them. CDR3 DNA sequence: TGTGCCAGCAGCTTAGCCTTCGGGGTTTACAACGAGCAGTACTTC. This sequence encodes CASSLAFGVYNEQYF. Supplemented by reference TRBV7-2 and TRBJ2-7, the full variable domain reads GAGVSQSPSNKVTEKGKDVELRCDPISGHTALYWYRQSLGQGLEFLIYFQGNSAPDKSGLPSDRFSAERTGGSVSTLTIQRTQQEDSAVYLCASSLAFGVYNEQYFGPGTRLTVT.

V gene TRBV18 combines with J gene TRBJ1-2; possibly TRBD1 for D (5 bases). Between the trimmed V and J ends, which lost 3 bases and 2 bases, there was a span of 13 bases. Per germline, CDR1 KGHSH and CDR2 LQKENI. This CDR3 comprises 15 residues. The CDR3 region is CASSPSSPGNYGYTF. CDR3 sequence (DNA): TGTGCCAGCTCACCCTCCTCCCCAGGGAACTATGGCTACACCTTC.

The rearrangement uses TRBV10-3 and TRBJ2-2, with TRBD1 matching over 12 bases. The CDR3 has 18 residues. V lost 2 bases and J lost 4; bases outside the gene matches: 8. The germline V gene encodes CDR1 ENHRY and CDR2 SYGVKD. CDR3 in amino acids: CAISETLGQGATTGELFF. The CDR3 DNA is TGTGCCATCAGTGAGACGCTGGGACAGGGGGCGACCACCGGGGAGCTGTTTTTT.

This clone was detected a few times. The chain employs TRBV19 and TRBJ1-1; no firm D call. The CDR3 consists of 11 residues. Per the germline V gene, CDR1 is LNHDA and CDR2 is SQIVND (reference sequence). V was pared by 6 bases and J by 5 bases, with 7 bases between. The CDR3 here is CASSQLTEAFF. CDR3 sequence (DNA): TGTGCCAGTAGCCAACTTACTGAAGCTTTCTTT.

V is TRBV24-1 and J is TRBJ2-1; 10 bases are a match to TRBD1. V was clipped by 4 bases and J by 8 bases; unmatched bases: 4. Germline V gene lookup returns CDR1 KGHDR and CDR2 SFDVKD. There are 14 residues in the CDR3. This chain's CDR3 is CATSETGGWDEQFF. The CDR3 DNA is TGTGCCACCAGTGAGACAGGGGGCTGGGATGAGCAGTTCTTC.